The rows below give T cell receptor beta chains drawn from one sample of a study of breast tumors, draining lymph nodes, adjacent tissues. TCRdb re-analysed the multiplex PCR reads in MiXCR, keeping a single row per CDR3 protein. In the table there are about 60,000 distinct CDR3 sequences, approximately 57% of which are singletons. Material for sequencing was breast tumor tissue. The source of these receptors is a female donor with breast cancer. Some clones in this sample may be carry-over from other donors' samples. The CDR3 runs from the conserved cysteine through the conserved F or W. Each record gives: CDR3 protein, V gene, J gene, clone size. Clone size is shown for a subset of rows, as once, few, many or a class of expanded clone.

CDR3 protein: CSAQGDSSIKGYTF; V gene: TRBV20-1; J gene: TRBJ1-2; clone size: once
CDR3 protein: CASSEGQGTGELFF; V gene: TRBV2; J gene: TRBJ2-2; clone size: NA
CDR3 protein: CSVGIDPHEQYF; V gene: TRBV29-1; J gene: TRBJ2-7; clone size: NA
CDR3 protein: CASSPANQPQHF; V gene: TRBV12-3/TRBV12-4; J gene: TRBJ1-5; clone size: many
CDR3 protein: CASSLVGQGAGYTF; V gene: TRBV5-6; J gene: TRBJ1-2; clone size: NA
CDR3 protein: CASSDTRGRTDTQYF; V gene: TRBV5-1; J gene: TRBJ2-3; clone size: NA
CDR3 protein: CSARDRGTGNTGELFF; V gene: TRBV20-1; J gene: TRBJ2-2; clone size: NA
CDR3 protein: CASSIAPTGWSYEQYF; V gene: TRBV5-8; J gene: TRBJ2-7; clone size: many
CDR3 protein: CSVGAGTQYF; V gene: TRBV20-1; J gene: TRBJ2-3; clone size: NA
CDR3 protein: CASMMDSSLINYGYTF; V gene: TRBV19; J gene: TRBJ1-2; clone size: NA
CDR3 protein: CASSLGGNSYNSPLHF; V gene: TRBV5-1; J gene: TRBJ1-6; clone size: medium-sized
CDR3 protein: CASSMDRGGDTQYF; V gene: TRBV11-2; J gene: TRBJ2-3; clone size: NA
CDR3 protein: CASSAGLAGFEQFF; V gene: TRBV5-1; J gene: TRBJ2-1; clone size: many
CDR3 protein: CAWREGGEGSPLHF; V gene: TRBV30; J gene: TRBJ1-6; clone size: NA
CDR3 protein: CASSPDRYNEQFF; V gene: TRBV18; J gene: TRBJ2-1; clone size: many
CDR3 protein: CASSQDQGAGEKLFF; V gene: TRBV4-1; J gene: TRBJ1-4; clone size: NA
CDR3 protein: CASSYTGTWGETQYF; V gene: TRBV7-2; J gene: TRBJ2-5; clone size: many
CDR3 protein: CASSLEQGWDEKLFF; V gene: TRBV5-8; J gene: TRBJ1-4; clone size: few
CDR3 protein: CASSLTLPRPGALYSPLHF; V gene: TRBV5-1; J gene: TRBJ1-6; clone size: NA
CDR3 protein: CASSPTGEGYSPLHF; V gene: TRBV6-4; J gene: TRBJ1-6; clone size: NA
CDR3 protein: CASSLAGAHEQYF; V gene: TRBV5-4; J gene: TRBJ2-7; clone size: NA
CDR3 protein: CASSWEPMGYNEQFF; V gene: TRBV5-1; J gene: TRBJ2-1; clone size: many
CDR3 protein: CASEGGRAPTDTQYF; V gene: TRBV25-1; J gene: TRBJ2-3; clone size: many
CDR3 protein: CASSQTRGVGGETQYF; V gene: TRBV12-3/TRBV12-4; J gene: TRBJ2-5; clone size: many
CDR3 protein: CASSQSAGVGSPLHF; V gene: TRBV4-2; J gene: TRBJ1-6; clone size: NA
CDR3 protein: CASSAPGQGYNEQFF; V gene: TRBV28; J gene: TRBJ2-1; clone size: many
CDR3 protein: CSARTGGTNEKLFF; V gene: TRBV20-1; J gene: TRBJ1-4; clone size: NA
CDR3 protein: CASSWSGEADTQYF; V gene: TRBV5-8; J gene: TRBJ2-3; clone size: many
CDR3 protein: CSARDRGIGYTF; V gene: TRBV20-1; J gene: TRBJ1-2; clone size: NA
CDR3 protein: CASGGQGYEQYF; V gene: TRBV2; J gene: TRBJ2-7; clone size: many
CDR3 protein: CASSLLRVDEQFF; V gene: TRBV28; J gene: TRBJ2-1; clone size: NA
CDR3 protein: CASSLGGRGQETQYF; V gene: TRBV7-6; J gene: TRBJ2-5; clone size: NA
CDR3 protein: CASSTQGGQPQHF; V gene: TRBV19; J gene: TRBJ1-5; clone size: medium-sized
CDR3 protein: CSASGDRGLAETQYF; V gene: TRBV20-1; J gene: TRBJ2-5; clone size: once
CDR3 protein: CASSTYRDNGYTF; V gene: TRBV7-2; J gene: TRBJ1-2; clone size: many
CDR3 protein: CASSRRLAGVDPTDTQYF; V gene: TRBV4-3; J gene: TRBJ2-3; clone size: NA
CDR3 protein: CASSFLQGWGNPKNYGYTF; V gene: TRBV7-2; J gene: TRBJ1-2; clone size: NA
CDR3 protein: CASSLGLLWGSYEQYF; V gene: TRBV7-2; J gene: TRBJ2-7; clone size: NA
CDR3 protein: CATSRDRERGIEAFF; V gene: TRBV15; J gene: TRBJ1-1; clone size: many
CDR3 protein: CASSESMGQRIQETQYF; V gene: TRBV6-1; J gene: TRBJ2-5; clone size: NA
CDR3 protein: CSVQGEREQYF; V gene: TRBV29-1; J gene: TRBJ2-7; clone size: NA
CDR3 protein: CAISDGGLANYGYTF; V gene: TRBV10-3; J gene: TRBJ1-2; clone size: NA
CDR3 protein: CASSLGVLSNSPLHF; V gene: TRBV7-9; J gene: TRBJ1-6; clone size: NA
CDR3 protein: CAWRSEASYEQYF; V gene: TRBV30; J gene: TRBJ2-7; clone size: NA
CDR3 protein: CASRGRGGTDTQYF; V gene: TRBV2; J gene: TRBJ2-3; clone size: NA
CDR3 protein: CASSSTGLAGGSYNEQFF; V gene: TRBV7-9; J gene: TRBJ2-1; clone size: many
CDR3 protein: CASSLMGGVTEAFF; V gene: TRBV5-4; J gene: TRBJ1-1; clone size: NA
CDR3 protein: CASSDRGEPQHF; V gene: TRBV12-3/TRBV12-4; J gene: TRBJ1-5; clone size: NA